Below are 12 T cell receptor beta chains sequenced from a single sample in a study of Ad26.COV2.S vaccination and SARS-CoV-2 variants. Treatment noted: roughly 18 received Ad26.COV2.S at low or high dose, single or two shots; 5 received placebo; per-sample allocation not given. All samples were drawn on day 63, counting from the first vaccine or placebo injection. Data came from immunoSEQ multiplex PCR; TCRdb stores just in-frame clones and leaves some out. The repertoire holds fewer than 500,000 clones, with roughly nine tenths as singletons. Sequencing used peripheral blood, obtained in a trial of Ad26.COV2.S vaccine versus placebo. All receptors come from a person aged 18-60 years who received the Ad26.COV2.S COVID-19 vaccine or a placebo.

This chain joins TRBV7-9 and TRBJ2-3, with 12 bases identical to TRBD2. Trimming cost V 5 bases and J 5 bases; bases outside gene matches: 5. The CDR3 contains 15 residues. Germline loops: CDR1 SEHNR, CDR2 FQNEAQ (reference sequence). The CDR3 sequence is CASSLTSGSGDTQYF. As DNA, the CDR3 is TGTGCCAGCAGCCTGACTAGCGGGAGTGGAGATACGCAGTATTTT.

The chain links TRBV11-2 to TRBJ2-7, with D possibly matching TRBD2 (6 bases). Trimming removed 5 bases from V and 1 base from J, with 9 bases in between. This CDR3 has 13 residues. Germline assignment: CDR1 SGHAT and CDR2 FQNNGV. The CDR3 nucleotides read TGTGCCAGCAGCCTCGCGGGGTCCTACGAGCAGTACGTC. Protein product: CASSLAGSYEQYV.

The genes are TRBV6-5 and TRBJ2-4; weak D call: TRBD1 (6 bases). Germline V gene lookup returns CDR1 MNHEY and CDR2 SVGAGI. Trimming took off 6 bases at V and 0 bases at J, with 12 bases between the two ends. This CDR3 region has 15 residues. The CDR3 DNA is TGTGCCAGCAGAACGACAGGTCTAGCCAAAAACATTCAGTACTTC. Encoded protein: CASRTTGLAKNIQYF.

This rearrangement joins TRBV7-2 to TRBJ1-4; D possibly corresponds to TRBD1 (5 bases). The V end lost 5 bases, the J end lost 7 bases, and 8 bases lay between the germline ends. This CDR3 spans 12 amino acids. Germline V gives CDR1 SGHTA, CDR2 FQGNSA. Here the CDR3 DNA reads TGTGCCAGCAGCCGGGACTCTGAAAAACTGTTTTTT. It translates to CASSRDSEKLFF.

CDR3 nucleotides: TGTGCCAGCAGCTTAGCTAGCGGATCAGATACGCAGTATTTT. Amino acids: CASSLASGSDTQYF. The V call is TRBV7-2, the J call TRBJ2-3; the D gene is possibly TRBD2 (6 bases). The CDR3 loop spans 14 amino acids. Germline V gives CDR1 SGHTA, CDR2 FQGNSA. Trimming took off 0 bases at V and 4 bases at J, with 8 bases between the two ends.

The V and J genes are TRBV5-4 and TRBJ2-7; D is possibly TRBD1 (5 bases). V was pared by 4 bases and J by 5 bases, with 16 bases between. Germline values: CDR1 SGHNT, CDR2 YYREEE (reference sequence). The CDR3 totals 14 residues. The CDR3 nucleotides read TGTGCCAGCAGCCCCCAGGGATTTTCCGACGAGCAGTACTTC. Its protein product is CASSPQGFSDEQYF.

DNA of the CDR3: TGTGCCAGCAGCTTCGGGGGGGTCTACAATGAGCAGTTCTTC. Translating it yields CASSFGGVYNEQFF. The chain carries TRBV7-8 and TRBJ2-1; TRBD2 aligns across 8 bases. CDR3 size: 14 residues. Germline V lookup: CDR1 SGHVS, CDR2 FQNEAQ. V shed 3 bases and J 3 bases; nucleotides not matched to a gene: 1.

The chain carries TRBV24-1 and TRBJ1-5; 12 bases match TRBD1. Trimming cost V 7 bases and J 7 bases; bases outside gene matches: 7. This CDR3 is built from 15 residues. Germline V CDR1 and CDR2: KGHDR, SFDVKD. CDR3 protein: CATSPGTGGRQPQHF. The CDR3 DNA is TGTGCCACCAGCCCGGGGACAGGGGGCAGGCAGCCCCAGCATTTT.

V usage is TRBV5-1 and J usage is TRBJ2-1, with D possibly called TRBD1 or TRBD2 (5 bases each). CDR1 is SGHRS, CDR2 YFSETQ, per germline. With 0 bases removed from V and 7 bases from J, the gap between germline ends came to 23 bases. This CDR3 has 18 residues. The CDR3 sequence is CASSLARAGFYRRNEQFF. The CDR3 bases are TGCGCCAGCAGCTTGGCAAGGGCAGGGTTTTATAGGAGGAATGAGCAGTTCTTC.

This chain joins TRBV28 and TRBJ2-5, with 8 bases identical to TRBD2. The germline V gene has CDR1 MDHEN and CDR2 SYDVKM. J gave up 12 bases and V 2 bases, and 14 bases lay outside the gene matches. The CDR3 is 15 amino acids. The CDR3 nucleotides are TGTGCCAGCAGTTTAACGGGACTAGACCGGGGGGCAAAGTACTTC. Residues: CASSLTGLDRGAKYF.

The V call is TRBV6-5, the J call TRBJ2-3, with D possibly matching TRBD2 (6 bases). The CDR3 has 13 amino acids. V was clipped by 7 bases and J by 10 bases, with 18 bases between them. From germline, CDR1 is MNHEY and CDR2 SVGAGI. CDR3 loop: CASTTGVERAQYF. The CDR3 DNA follows: TGTGCCAGCACCACTGGGGTTGAGCGGGCGCAGTATTTT.

The chain's CDR3 is CAWTTDFYGYTF. For the CDR3, the DNA is TGTGCCTGGACGACAGACTTTTATGGCTACACCTTC. The V call is TRBV30, the J call TRBJ1-2; weak D call: TRBD1 (5 bases). Germline V gives CDR1 GTSNPN, CDR2 SVGIG (reference sequence). Trimming cost V 4 bases and J 5 bases, with 11 bases left between them. The CDR3 runs 12 residues. Drawing the rest from reference TRBV30 and TRBJ1-2, the complete variable domain is SQTIHQWPATLVQPVGSPLSLECTVEGTSNPNLYWYRQAAGRGLQLLFYSVGIGQISSEVPQNLSASRPQDRQFILSSKKLLLSDSGFYLCAWTTDFYGYTFGSGTRLTVV.